This entry features one T cell receptor beta chain sequence. Its binding antigen is unknown. Base qualities are not recorded, but no much larger clone differs from it by a single base. Ficoll-Paque density gradient centrifugation was the method used to isolate PBMCs. The data belong to a study of T-cell memory formation after mild COVID-19 (dated by TCRdb to about 2021). A note on the overall study: TCR sequence clusters from the two donors were found to be largely donor specific. The cohort comprised two young, previously healthy adult volunteers, one female and one male. In a couple of donors, T-cell clones that expanded and contracted after mild COVID-19 were tracked by sequencing TCRalpha and TCRbeta repertoires over time.

V is cut by 2 bases and J by 2 bases, and the space between the germline ends is 13 bases. From cysteine to phenylalanine, the CDR3 is 15 amino acids long. This entry keeps only the CDR3 DNA: 45 bases, framed from base 1. Based on the germline V gene, the CDR1 and CDR2 sequences are KGHSH and LQKENI. The full study reports these points: The study covered only a couple of mild cases, and larger cohorts including severe cases with pre-infection samples were considered necessary. Clones that contracted from day 15 to 85 showed balanced CD4/CD8 phenotypes, whereas a second wave of clones that expanded from day 15 to 37 leaned towards CD4+. Some responding clones were detected in pre-infection memory, suggesting pre-existing cross-reactive memory T cells joined the SARS-CoV-2 response. SARS-CoV-2 specificity was not confirmed for the second-wave clones peaking on day 37. Contracting CD4+ clones were found mainly in CM and EM memory subsets, while CD8+ clones were enriched in EMRA.

TCRdb records Illumina NovaSeq 6000 as the sequencer. Using 5'RACE with constant-segment primers, TCRalpha and TCRbeta cDNA libraries were constructed, with sample barcodes and unique molecular identifiers added in the process. Trizol reagent was used to extract RNA from every sample. The libraries were amplified in two PCR steps, and the second step added a second sample barcode and Illumina TruSeq adapters. The libraries were sequenced on an Illumina NovaSeq using 2 x 150 bp paired-end reads. The paper's data handling went like this. With migec v1.2.7, reads were demultiplexed and then collapsed into UMI-guided consensus sequences. Using mixcr v2.1.11, UMI consensuses were aligned to TRA and TRB V and J templates and then assembled into clonotypes. A clonotype was counted as expanded or contracted only when both edgeR and NoisET called the clonotype significant, with the noise models trained on biological replicates. For edgeR calls, the cutoffs were a false discovery rate-adjusted p below 0.01 and a log2 fold-change threshold of 1. PCA with hierarchical clustering of max-normalized trajectories of the 1000 most abundant clonotypes was used as exploratory dynamics analysis. Each responding clone was given a CD4 or CD8 phenotype based on the CD4+ and CD8+ repertoires, which had been sequenced separately. TCRdb took the public reads, trimmed them with fastp at Q25, ran MiXCR for clone calling and kept in-frame beta chains. Rows are unified per CDR3 protein, each entry keeping the most common DNA and genes. It is TCRdb's table, rather than the study itself, that gives the V and J calls and clone size. The sample data list 400,000 to 500,000 distinct CDR3 sequences, and roughly 20% of these were observed just once. The top ten constitute approximately 8.4% of the sample.

Recombination joined TRBV18 with TRBJ2-7; the D gene is perhaps TRBD2, from 6 matching bases. The sample taken for sequencing was PBMCs or a T cell subset sorted from them (not recorded which). The clonotype comes from an adult woman who had mild COVID-19 (a few samples of this study predate the infection). The sample titles of this study are shuffled in the database, so cell type and time point are left out; the donor was told from shared clones. The DNA sequence reads TGTGCCAGCTCACCAGGCCAGCGGGCGGCCTACGAGCAGTACTTC. The encoded protein is CASSPGQRAAYEQYF.